This T cell receptor (beta chain) was observed in a study of blood T cell repertoires in COVID-19. Only in-frame clones appear in the TCRdb table, and some are missing; sequencing was by immunoSEQ multiplex PCR. The sample consists of some 120,000 clones, roughly 80% of them appearing once. CDR3 length: 12 amino acids. Germline-derived CDR1 and CDR2 are MDHEN and SYDVKM. V lost 7 bases and J lost 0, with 6 bases in between. This clone was seen just once. The chain employs TRBV28 and TRBJ1-1; D not resolved. This clonotype was obtained from a human donor in a cohort sampled during active COVID-19. The sample taken for sequencing was peripheral blood. CDR3 region: CASISVNTEAFF. The DNA of the CDR3 is TGTGCCAGCATTTCAGTGAACACTGAAGCTTTCTTT.